This T cell receptor (beta chain) is from a study of blood T cell repertoires in COVID-19. Study in general: The United States, Italy and Spain provided the acute and convalescent COVID-19 samples. Sources were T cells, B-cell-depleted T cells, or PBMCs; the material itself was cDNA or gDNA.

In the authors' workflow: For nucleated cells, counts were estimated from reference gene primer amplification. Clones were read by immunoSEQ multiplex PCR, and TCRdb kept only the in-frame ones, dropping some. The V and J calls and clone size were taken over from that table, and D and trimming were inferred from the DNA. The sample carries some 150,000 clones, 84% recorded once. CDR3 length: 14 residues. The V end lost 0 bases, the J end lost 1 base, and 7 bases lay between the germline ends. Looked up from germline, CDR1 is SGDLS and CDR2 is YYNGEE. The rearrangement joins TRBV9 to TRBJ1-1; D unresolved. Sequences were obtained from peripheral blood. The source is a middle-aged man who had recovered from COVID-19. The CDR3 loop is CASSVGAGNTEAFF. CDR3 nucleotide sequence: TGTGCCAGCAGCGTAGGAGCCGGGAACACTGAAGCTTTCTTT.